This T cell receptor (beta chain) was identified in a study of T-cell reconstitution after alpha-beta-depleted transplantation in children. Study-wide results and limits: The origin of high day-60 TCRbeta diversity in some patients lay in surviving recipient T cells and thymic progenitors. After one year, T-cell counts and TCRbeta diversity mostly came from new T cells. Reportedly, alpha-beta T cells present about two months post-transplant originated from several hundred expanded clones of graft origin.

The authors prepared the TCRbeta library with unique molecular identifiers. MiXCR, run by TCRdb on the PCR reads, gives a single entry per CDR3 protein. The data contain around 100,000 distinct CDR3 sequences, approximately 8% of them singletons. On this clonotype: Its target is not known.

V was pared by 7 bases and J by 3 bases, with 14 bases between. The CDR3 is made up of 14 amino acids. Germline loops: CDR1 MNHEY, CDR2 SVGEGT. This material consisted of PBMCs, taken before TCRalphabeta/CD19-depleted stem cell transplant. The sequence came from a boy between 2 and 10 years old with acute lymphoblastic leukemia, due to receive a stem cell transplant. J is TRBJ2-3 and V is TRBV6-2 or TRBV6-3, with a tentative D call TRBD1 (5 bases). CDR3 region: CASTPWGYTDTQYF. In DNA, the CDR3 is TGTGCCAGCACCCCCTGGGGCTATACAGATACGCAGTATTTT.